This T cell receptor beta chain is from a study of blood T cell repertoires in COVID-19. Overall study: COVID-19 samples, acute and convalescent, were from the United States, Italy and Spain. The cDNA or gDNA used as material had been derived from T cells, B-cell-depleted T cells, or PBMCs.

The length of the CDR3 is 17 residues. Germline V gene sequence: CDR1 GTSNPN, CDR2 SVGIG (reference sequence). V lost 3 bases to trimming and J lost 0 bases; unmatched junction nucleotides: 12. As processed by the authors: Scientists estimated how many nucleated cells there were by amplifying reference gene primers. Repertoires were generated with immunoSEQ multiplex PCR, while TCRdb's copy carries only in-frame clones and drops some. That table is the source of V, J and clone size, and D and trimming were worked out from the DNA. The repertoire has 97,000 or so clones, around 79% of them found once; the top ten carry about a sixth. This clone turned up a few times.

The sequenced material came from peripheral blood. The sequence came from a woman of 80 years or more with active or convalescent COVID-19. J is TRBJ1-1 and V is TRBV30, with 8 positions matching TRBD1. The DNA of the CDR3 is TGTGCCTGGAGGATGAGGAGGACAGGGACTCTGAACACTGAAGCTTTCTTT. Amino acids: CAWRMRRTGTLNTEAFF.